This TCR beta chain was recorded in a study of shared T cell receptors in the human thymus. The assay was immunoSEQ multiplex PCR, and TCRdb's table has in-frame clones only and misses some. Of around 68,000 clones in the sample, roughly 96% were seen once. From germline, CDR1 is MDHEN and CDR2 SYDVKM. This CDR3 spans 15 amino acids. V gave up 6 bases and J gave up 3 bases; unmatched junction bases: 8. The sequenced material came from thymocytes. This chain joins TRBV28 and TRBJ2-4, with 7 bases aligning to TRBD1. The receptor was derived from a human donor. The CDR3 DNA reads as TGTGCCAGCAGCGAAGACCGACAGGGCAAAAACATTCAGTACTTC. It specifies CASSEDRQGKNIQYF.